These 31 T cell receptor beta chains came from one sample sequenced in a study of T cells in Graves' hyperthyroidism and ophthalmopathy. The source material, RNA transcripts, was used to amplify TCR beta CDR3 regions. The HTBI set primed first-round TCR CDR3 RT-PCR. TCRdb re-derived calls from the multiplex PCR reads in MiXCR, one entry per CDR3 protein. Among about half a million distinct CDR3 sequences listed, just under 20% were seen once. Sequencing was done on a sample of blood. These receptors all come from a man between 40 and 49 years old with Graves' ophthalmopathy.

A few counts support this clonotype. The CDR3, as DNA: TGTGCCAGCAGTGGGGAAGACTATGGCTACACCTTC. Translation gives CASSGEDYGYTF. The gene calls are TRBV2 and TRBJ1-2; no firm D call. The germline V gene encodes CDR1 SNHLY and CDR2 FYNNEI. This CDR3 is 12 amino acids long. Trimming pared 4 bases from V and 3 bases from J, leaving 6 bases between.

J is TRBJ2-1 and V is TRBV9, with D perhaps TRBD2 (6 bases). Trimming removed 3 bases from V and 3 bases from J, with 13 bases in between. Germline-derived CDR1 and CDR2 are SGDLS and YYNGEE. The CDR3 sequence is 15 residues long. Here the CDR3 reads CASSATGTHYNEQFF. CDR3 DNA sequence: TGTGCCAGCAGCGCCACCGGGACTCACTACAATGAGCAGTTCTTC.

In its sample, this clonotype was seen many times. The gene calls are TRBV28 and TRBJ1-1; unclear D gene. V shed 2 bases and J shed 0 bases, with 7 bases lying between them. Germline CDR1 reads MDHEN; CDR2 reads SYDVKM. The CDR3 runs to 14 residues. In DNA, the CDR3 is TGTGCCAGCAGTTTAGTGACTATGAACACTGAAGCTTTCTTT. It yields the protein CASSLVTMNTEAFF.

The chain couples TRBV5-8 to TRBJ1-2; 7 bases are shared with TRBD1. The CDR3 is made up of 15 amino acids. V was pared by 0 bases and J by 4 bases, with 6 bases of the junction left unmatched. CDR1 and CDR2 (germline): SGHTS, YDEGEE. The CDR3 nucleotides are TGTGCCAGCAGCTTGGTGACAGGGAGCAGCTATGGCTACACCTTC. Its translation: CASSLVTGSSYGYTF.

This chain connects TRBV18 to TRBJ2-7, with TRBD1 matching 12 bases. After removal of 5 bases from V and 7 bases from J, the junction contained 6 bases not matched to a gene. The CDR3 sequence is 14 residues long. CDR1 is KGHSH, CDR2 LQKENI, per germline. In DNA, the CDR3 is TGTGCCAGCTCAACTGGGACAGGGGGCGCAGAGCAGTACTTC. As protein: CASSTGTGGAEQYF.

The table lists this clonotype with many counts. The chain employs TRBV30 and TRBJ2-7, with D unclear. The length of the CDR3 is 14 residues. Per germline, CDR1 GTSNPN and CDR2 SVGIG (reference sequence). The V end was cut by 2 bases, the J end by 6 bases, with 17 bases between. The CDR3 coding sequence is TGTGCCTGGAGTAAGGACCCGGTATATCGCGAGCAGTACTTC. This translates into CAWSKDPVYREQYF.

This clonotype was picked up a small number of times. A read error may account for a junction end that differs from germline. This chain joins TRBV7-3 and TRBJ2-7, with 9 bases fitting TRBD1. This CDR3 region has 15 residues. The germline V gene encodes CDR1 SGHTA and CDR2 FQGTGA. In nucleotides, the CDR3 is TGTGCCAGCAGAGAGGGACAGGGACCTTTCTACGAGCAATACTTC. Translated: CASREGQGPFYEQYF.

Notes on this clonotype: With a much larger clone just one base away, this may be a read error. The V and J genes are TRBV7-2 and TRBJ2-5; TRBD2 might be the D (5 bases). The CDR3 totals 15 residues. CDR1 is SGHTA and CDR2 is FQGNSA in the germline V gene. The CDR3 region is CASSLGTPTRETRYF. CDR3 DNA: TGTGCCAGCAGCTTAGGGACTCCAACCCGAGAGACCCGGTACTTC. The full variable domain, with the rest looked up from reference TRBV7-2 and TRBJ2-5, is GAGVSQSPSNKVTEKGKDVELRCDPISGHTALYWYRQSLGQGLEFLIYFQGNSAPDKSGLPSDRFSAERTGGSVSTLTIQRTQQEDSAVYLCASSLGTPTRETRYFGPGTRLLVL.

The rearrangement joins TRBV20-1 to TRBJ2-1; 8 nucleotides line up with TRBD2. This CDR3 has 16 amino acids. Per the germline V gene, CDR1 is DFQATT and CDR2 is SNEGSKA (reference sequence). V lost 0 bases and J lost 0; bases outside the gene matches: 4. As DNA, the CDR3 is TGCAGTGCTAGAGATCGCAGCGGGAGCTCCTACAATGAGCAGTTCTTC. Its translation: CSARDRSGSSYNEQFF.

The rearrangement uses TRBV6-5 and TRBJ2-7; 7 nucleotides line up with TRBD2. This CDR3 is 16 amino acids long. V was clipped by 0 bases and J by 3 bases; unmatched bases: 8. Germline CDR1 MNHEY, CDR2 SVGAGI. CDR3 amino acids: CASSYSTAGDFYEQYF. In nucleotides, the CDR3 is TGTGCCAGCAGTTACTCGACGGCGGGAGATTTCTACGAGCAGTACTTC.

Worth noting for this clonotype: One end of the junction fails to match germline, which may point to a read error. This sequence joins TRBV12-3 or TRBV12-4 and TRBJ1-2; D is unclear. This CDR3 contains 13 residues. The CDR3 sequence is CASTTGTDYGYTF. The CDR3 nucleotides are TGCGCCAGCACAACGGGAACGGACTATGGCTACACCTTC.

The chain joins TRBV7-2 to TRBJ1-1, with 7 bases identical to TRBD1. The V segment lost 1 base and the J segment 1 base; nucleotides outside the gene matches: 3. The CDR3 has 15 amino acids. In germline, CDR1 is SGHTA, CDR2 FQGNSA. The CDR3 sequence is CASSLETGRNTEAFF. The DNA for the CDR3 is TGTGCCAGCAGCTTAGAGACAGGGAGGAACACTGAAGCTTTCTTT.

As concerns this clonotype: No DNA is shown, since the ends of the CDR3 on it are uncertain; the CDR3 is the one TCRdb lists. The chain links TRBV7-8 to TRBJ1-3. Ends included, the CDR3 has 24 residues. The germline V gene encodes CDR1 SGHVS and CDR2 FQNEAQ. CDR3 sequence: CASSLSSSAYEQYFGPDSGNTIYF.

The chain combines TRBV5-8 with TRBJ1-2; 8 nucleotides match TRBD1. J lost 2 bases, V lost 2 bases, and 2 bases had no gene match. CDR1 SGHTS and CDR2 YDEGEE come from the germline V gene. The CDR3 contains 14 residues. CDR3 in DNA: TGTGCCAGCAGCTTAAGACAGGGGAACTATGGCTACACCTTC. Encoded protein: CASSLRQGNYGYTF.

This clonotype was found many times. The chain carries TRBV12-3 or TRBV12-4 and TRBJ1-2, with a tentative D call TRBD1 (5 bases). Trimming cost V 5 bases and J 4 bases, with 23 bases left between them. CDR3 length equals 17 residues. The CDR3 sequence: CASSDRGGQARSYGYTF. The CDR3 bases are TGTGCCAGCAGTGATCGCGGGGGTCAGGCACGATCCTATGGCTACACCTTC.

This clonotype was seen just once. The chain combines TRBV10-3 with TRBJ2-7; tentatively, D is TRBD2 (6 bases). CDR3 length equals 17 residues. V was clipped by 6 bases and J by 3 bases, with 24 bases between them. Germline values: CDR1 ENHRY, CDR2 SYGVKD. This chain's CDR3 is CAISSGLGREKNYEQYF. In DNA, the CDR3 is TGTGCCATCAGCTCGGGACTCGGACGAGAGAAAAACTACGAGCAGTACTTC.

The rearrangement uses TRBV9 and TRBJ2-3; maybe TRBD1 (5 bases). The V end lost 3 bases, the J end lost 4 bases, and 24 bases lay between the germline ends. Per germline, CDR1 SGDLS and CDR2 YYNGEE. This CDR3 is 18 amino acids long. The CDR3 sequence is CASSANARELTQADTQYF. CDR3 coding DNA: TGTGCCAGCAGCGCCAACGCAAGAGAGCTAACACAGGCAGATACGCAGTATTTT.

Concerning this clonotype itself: Germline and junction disagree at one end, which may indicate a read error. V is TRBV18 and J is TRBJ2-7; the D is unclear. Germline V lookup: CDR1 KGHSH, CDR2 LQKENI. This CDR3 has 14 residues. This CDR3 is CASSPGRSSYGQYF. The DNA for the CDR3 is TGTGCCAGCTCACCTGGGCGGAGCTCCTACGGGCAGTACTTC.

This clonotype was recorded at least ten times. The gene calls are TRBV6-2 or TRBV6-3 and TRBJ2-1; D unclear. This CDR3 contains 11 residues. The ends were cut back, 6 bases at V and 6 bases at J, with 6 bases in the middle. Germline V gives CDR1 MNHEY, CDR2 SVGEGT. CDR3 nucleotides: TGTGCCAGCAGCTTAGTCAATGAGCAGTTCTTC. Its protein is CASSLVNEQFF.

This clonotype showed up just a few times. The chain uses TRBV13 and TRBJ2-2; either TRBD1 or TRBD2 may supply D (5 bases each). V dropped 2 bases and J dropped 7 bases, with 8 bases sitting between them. The CDR3 is made up of 13 amino acids. CDR1 is PRHDT and CDR2 is FYEKMQ in the germline V gene (reference sequence). As DNA, the CDR3 is TGTGCCAGCAGCTTAATGAGGGGCGGGGAGCTGTTTTTT. This encodes CASSLMRGGELFF.

With respect to this clonotype: At one of its ends the junction is not consistent with the germline gene, which may arise from a read error. The chain employs TRBV5-1 and TRBJ1-1; D not resolved. The CDR3 consists of 13 residues. Germline CDR1 is SGHRS and CDR2 is YFSETQ. CDR3 sequence reads: CASSFGGNIEAFF. CDR3 nucleotides: TGCGCCAGCAGCTTCGGCGGGAACATTGAAGCTTTCTTT.

This clonotype was seen many times. The gene calls are TRBV7-6 and TRBJ2-2; TRBD1 might be the D (6 bases). Looked up from germline, CDR1 is SGHVS and CDR2 is FNYEAQ. Trimming took off 4 bases at V and 0 bases at J, with 12 bases between the two ends. This CDR3 is built from 16 residues. CDR3 sequence: CASSYRNRANTGELFF. CDR3 DNA sequence: TGTGCCAGCAGCTACAGGAACAGGGCGAACACCGGGGAGCTGTTTTTT.

The sample holds a few counts of this clonotype. The chain joins TRBV7-8 to TRBJ1-1; 9 nucleotides match TRBD1. The V gene end was trimmed by 3 bases and the J gene end by 10 bases; junction bases not matched to a gene: 0. Germline V lookup: CDR1 SGHVS, CDR2 FQNEAQ. CDR3 length equals 11 residues. The CDR3 DNA reads as TGTGCCAGCAGCTTGGGACAGGGAGCTTTCTTT. This codes for CASSLGQGAFF.

V and J are TRBV6-5 and TRBJ2-5, with D uncertain. The CDR3 has 13 amino acids. V gave up 0 bases and J gave up 5 bases, with 7 bases separating them. CDR1 MNHEY and CDR2 SVGAGI come from the germline V gene. CDR3 bases: TGTGCCAGCAGTTACTCCCCCGGGGAGACCCAGTACTTC. It codes for CASSYSPGETQYF.

The chain employs TRBV5-6 and TRBJ1-2, with D unclear. Germline V gene data show CDR1 as SGHDT and CDR2 as YYEEEE. V was clipped by 4 bases and J by 4 bases, with 14 bases between them. The CDR3 runs to 14 residues. The CDR3 nucleotides read TGTGCCAGCAGCCCAGCAGGACGGGTCTATGGCTACACCTTC. Translated: CASSPAGRVYGYTF.

Comment on this clonotype: A read error is possible here, since a much larger clone lies one base away. This CDR3 is missing its conserved last phenylalanine or tryptophan, likely due to a read error. This chain links TRBV3-1 with TRBJ1-2; D is unclear. With 1 base removed from V and 6 bases from J, the gap between germline ends came to 12 bases. Germline V gives CDR1 LGHDT, CDR2 YNNKEL (reference sequence). The CDR3 contains 14 residues. The CDR3 coding sequence is TGTGCCAGCAGCCAAGTTAGCGGACGAGATGGCTACACCCTC. Protein product: CASSQVSGRDGYTL.

This clonotype has at least ten counts. The J gene is TRBJ2-7, the V gene TRBV14; 9 nucleotides align to TRBD1. CDR1 SGHDN and CDR2 FVKESK come from the germline V gene. Unmatched junction bases numbered 9, after V lost 0 bases and J lost 3 bases. The CDR3 is made up of 17 amino acids. The CDR3: CASSQDESGTGLYEQYF. The CDR3 DNA follows: TGTGCCAGCAGCCAAGATGAAAGCGGGACAGGGCTCTACGAGCAGTACTTC. The full variable domain, rest sourced from reference TRBV14 and TRBJ2-7, is EAGVTQFPSHSVIEKGQTVTLRCDPISGHDNLYWYRRVMGKEIKFLLHFVKESKQDESGMPNNRFLAERTGGTYSTLKVQPAELEDSGVYFCASSQDESGTGLYEQYFGPGTRLTVT.

This clonotype was picked up many times. This chain uses TRBV3-1 with TRBJ2-7; weak D call: TRBD1 (6 bases). Germline CDR1 LGHDT, CDR2 YNNKEL (reference sequence). V was cut by 3 bases and J by 3 bases, with 15 bases left in between. This CDR3 region has 15 residues. The CDR3 sequence is CASSQRPTGLYEQYF. The CDR3 bases are TGTGCCAGCAGCCAGAGGCCAACAGGGCTCTACGAGCAGTACTTC.

This chain links TRBV28 with TRBJ2-7; TRBD2 might be the D (7 bases). Germline CDR1 and CDR2: MDHEN and SYDVKM. This CDR3 is 18 amino acids long. Trimming took off 6 bases at V and 2 bases at J, with 26 bases between the two ends. The CDR3 sequence is CASSTSLLGGAYPYEQYF. Written as DNA, the CDR3 is TGTGCCAGCAGCACAAGTTTATTAGGGGGGGCGTACCCCTACGAGCAGTACTTC.

The chain recombines TRBV10-2 with TRBJ1-1; D unresolved. CDR3 length equals 15 residues. Germline CDR1 WSHSY, CDR2 SAAADI. The V gene lost 7 bases and the J gene lost 2 bases, with 17 bases spanning the gap. As DNA, the CDR3 is TGCGCCAGCAAGGACGGCCTCGAAAGTAACACTGAAGCTTTCTTT. It yields the protein CASKDGLESNTEAFF.

The gene calls are TRBV20-1 and TRBJ2-7; D is uncertain. V was shortened by 5 bases and J by 4 bases, with 18 bases between the two germline ends. Germline V gives CDR1 DFQATT, CDR2 SNEGSKA (reference sequence). This CDR3 has 14 residues. CDR3 in DNA: TGCAGTGCTGCGCGACCCCGGCCTCCGTACGAGCAGTACTTC. This sequence encodes CSAARPRPPYEQYF.